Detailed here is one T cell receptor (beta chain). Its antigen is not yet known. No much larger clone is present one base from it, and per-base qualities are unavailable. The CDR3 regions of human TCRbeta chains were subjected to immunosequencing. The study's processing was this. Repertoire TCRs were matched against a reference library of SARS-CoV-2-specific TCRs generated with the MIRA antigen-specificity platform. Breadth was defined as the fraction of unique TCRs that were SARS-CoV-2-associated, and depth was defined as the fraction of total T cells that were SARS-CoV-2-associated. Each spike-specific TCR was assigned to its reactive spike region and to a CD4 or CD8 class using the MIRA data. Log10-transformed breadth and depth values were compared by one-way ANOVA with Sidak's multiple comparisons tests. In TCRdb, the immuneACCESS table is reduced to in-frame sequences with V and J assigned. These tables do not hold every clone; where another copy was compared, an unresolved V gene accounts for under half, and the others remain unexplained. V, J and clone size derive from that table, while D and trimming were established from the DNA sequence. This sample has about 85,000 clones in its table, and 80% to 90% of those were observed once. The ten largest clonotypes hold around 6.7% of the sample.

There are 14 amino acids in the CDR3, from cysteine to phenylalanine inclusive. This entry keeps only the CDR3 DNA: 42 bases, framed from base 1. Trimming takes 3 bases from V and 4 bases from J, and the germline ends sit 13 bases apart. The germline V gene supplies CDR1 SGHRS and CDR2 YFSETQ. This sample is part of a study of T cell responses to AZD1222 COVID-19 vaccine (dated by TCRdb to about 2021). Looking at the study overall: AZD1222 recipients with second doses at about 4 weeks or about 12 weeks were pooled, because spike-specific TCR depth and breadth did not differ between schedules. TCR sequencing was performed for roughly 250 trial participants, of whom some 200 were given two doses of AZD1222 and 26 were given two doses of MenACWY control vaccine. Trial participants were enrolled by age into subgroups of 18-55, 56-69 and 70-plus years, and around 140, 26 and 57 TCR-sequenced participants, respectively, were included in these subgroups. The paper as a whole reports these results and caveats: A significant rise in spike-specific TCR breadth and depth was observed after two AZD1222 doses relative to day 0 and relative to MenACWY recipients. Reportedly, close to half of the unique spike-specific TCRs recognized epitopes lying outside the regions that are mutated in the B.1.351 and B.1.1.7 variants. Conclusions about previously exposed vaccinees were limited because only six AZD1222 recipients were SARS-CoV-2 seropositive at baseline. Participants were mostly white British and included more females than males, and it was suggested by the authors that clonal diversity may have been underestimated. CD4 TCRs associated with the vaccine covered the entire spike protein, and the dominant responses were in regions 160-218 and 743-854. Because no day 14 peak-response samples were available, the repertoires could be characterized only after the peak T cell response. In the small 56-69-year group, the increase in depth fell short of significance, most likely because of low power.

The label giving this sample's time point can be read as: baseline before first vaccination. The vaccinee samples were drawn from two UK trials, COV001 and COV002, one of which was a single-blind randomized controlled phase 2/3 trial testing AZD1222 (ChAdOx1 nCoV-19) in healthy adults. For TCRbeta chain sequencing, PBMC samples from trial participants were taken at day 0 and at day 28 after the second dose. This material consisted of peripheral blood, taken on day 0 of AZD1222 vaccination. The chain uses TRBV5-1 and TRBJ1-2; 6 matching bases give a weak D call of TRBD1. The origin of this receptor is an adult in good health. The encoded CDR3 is CASSSGGGPYGYTF. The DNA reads TGCGCCAGCAGCTCCGGTGGGGGGCCCTATGGCTACACCTTC. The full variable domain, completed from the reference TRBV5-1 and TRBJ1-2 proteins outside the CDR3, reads KAGVTQTPRYLIKTRGQQVTLSCSPISGHRSVSWYQQTPGQGLQFLFEYFSETQRNKGNFPGRFSGRQFSNSRSEMNVSTLELGDSALYLCASSSGGGPYGYTFGSGTRLTVV.